The clone carrying this TCR beta chain has only a few counts. Its cognate antigen is unknown. Via CD45RO/CCR7/CD25/CD127/CD95/CD27, cells of the CD4+ naive, central memory, regulatory and stem cell-like memory subsets were sorted. Populations isolated by sorting all had purity greater than 95%. This sample was included in a study of beta chain features in type 1 diabetes. Across the whole study: Healthy donors and patients showed comparable age, gender and cell yields.

Study-level results: Cells with high TCR expression could be over-represented when cDNA is sequenced. Significant though moderate, a shortening of TCRB CDR3s appeared in all four CD4+ subsets of Type 1 diabetes patients.

All of the isolated RNA was reverse transcribed, so expressed TCRB transcripts were sequenced. Profiling relied on immunoSEQ multiplex PCR, and the TCRdb table lists in-frame clones only, not all of them. Among a few hundred thousand clones listed, roughly an eighth were seen once. Trimming cost V 0 bases and J 5 bases, with 13 bases left between them. CDR3 length equals 15 residues. Germline V gives CDR1 MNHEY, CDR2 SMNVEV (reference sequence). This clonotype was obtained from a woman in her late teens or twenties with type 1 diabetes. Specimen: naive CD4+ T cells from blood. V usage is TRBV27 and J usage is TRBJ1-1; D is unclear. DNA for the CDR3: TGTGCCAGCAGTTTATCGGTGGGAGGGAAGACTGAAGCTTTCTTT. Translation: CASSLSVGGKTEAFF.